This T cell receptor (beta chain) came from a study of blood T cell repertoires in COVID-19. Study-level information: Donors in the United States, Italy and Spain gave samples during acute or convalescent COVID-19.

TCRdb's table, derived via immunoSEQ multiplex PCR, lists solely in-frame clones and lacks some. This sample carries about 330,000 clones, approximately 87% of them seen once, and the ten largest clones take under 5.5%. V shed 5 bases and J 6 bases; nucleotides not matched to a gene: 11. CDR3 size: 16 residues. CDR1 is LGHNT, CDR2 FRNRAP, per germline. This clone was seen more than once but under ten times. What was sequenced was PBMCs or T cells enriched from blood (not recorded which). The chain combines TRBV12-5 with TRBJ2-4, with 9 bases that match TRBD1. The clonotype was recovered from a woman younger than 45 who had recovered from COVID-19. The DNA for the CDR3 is TGTGCTAGTGGTCCGGGGGGACAGGGAGGTGGAAACATTCAGTACTTC. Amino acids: CASGPGGQGGGNIQYF. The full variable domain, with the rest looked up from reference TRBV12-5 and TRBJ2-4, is DARVTQTPRHKVTEMGQEVTMRCQPILGHNTVFWYRQTMMQGLELLAYFRNRAPLDDSGMPKDRFSAEMPDATLATLKIQPSEPRDSAVYFCASGPGGQGGGNIQYFGAGTRLSVL.